Below, 26 T cell receptor beta chains from the same sample are listed, as sequenced in a study of Ad26.COV2.S vaccination and SARS-CoV-2 variants. Sequenced by immunoSEQ multiplex PCR; TCRdb stores in-frame clones only, minus some. The data hold over 350,000 clones, with less than 90% observed a single time. The sample's treatment: some 19 received Ad26.COV2.S at low or high dose, single or two shots; a few received placebo; per-sample allocation not given. Day 63 after the first injection of vaccine or placebo was the sampling time. The input for sequencing was peripheral blood, taken in a trial of Ad26.COV2.S vaccine versus placebo. The receptors derive from a person between 18 and 60 years old who received the Ad26.COV2.S COVID-19 vaccine or a placebo.

This sequence joins TRBV12-3 or TRBV12-4 and TRBJ1-2; D unclear. V was pared by 6 bases and J by 4 bases, with 12 bases between. CDR3 length equals 13 residues. The CDR3 protein is CASSTSGAYGYTF. The CDR3 DNA reads TGTGCCAGCAGCACGTCAGGAGCCTATGGCTACACCTTC.

Only a few counts were recorded for this clone. The chain has TRBV4-3 and TRBJ2-2, with D possibly being TRBD1 (5 bases). The CDR3 contains 16 residues. Between the trimmed V and J ends, which lost 4 bases and 3 bases, there was a span of 15 bases. The V gene's germline CDR1 is LGHNA and CDR2 YSLEER. CDR3 DNA sequence: TGCGCCAGCAGCCCCGAAGTACAGGAAGACACCGGGGAGCTGTTTTTT. Translated, it gives CASSPEVQEDTGELFF.

CDR3 in DNA: TGTGCCAGCTCACCAACTCGCGCAGGGGTGCATGGCTACACCTTC. This encodes CASSPTRAGVHGYTF. The chain has TRBV18 and TRBJ1-2; D is possibly TRBD1 (6 bases). This CDR3 is 15 amino acids long. From germline, CDR1 is KGHSH and CDR2 LQKENI. Trimming cost V 2 bases and J 6 bases, with 16 bases left between them.

This chain connects TRBV30 to TRBJ1-1; no reliable D call. The germline gives CDR1 GTSNPN, CDR2 SVGIG (reference sequence). Trimming took off 8 bases at V and 4 bases at J, with 17 bases between the two ends. The CDR3 extends over 13 amino acids. The CDR3 DNA follows: TGTGCCAGCCTTGGGGTGTGGAGCACTGAAGCTTTCTTT. This encodes CASLGVWSTEAFF.

This chain uses TRBV11-2 with TRBJ1-1; D unresolved. There are 12 residues in the CDR3. Germline values: CDR1 SGHAT, CDR2 FQNNGV. V gave up 5 bases and J gave up 4 bases, with 8 bases separating them. The CDR3 loop is CASSLHSTEAFF. CDR3 bases: TGTGCCAGCAGCCTTCACAGCACTGAAGCTTTCTTT.

The chain joins TRBV4-1 to TRBJ1-2; D is uncertain. Germline V lookup: CDR1 MGHRA, CDR2 YSYEKL. The V gene lost 2 bases and the J gene lost 10 bases, with 14 bases spanning the gap. This CDR3 has 13 amino acids. The DNA for the CDR3 is TGCGCCAGCAGCCAATCCGGGGTCCCCGACTACACCTTC. This translates into CASSQSGVPDYTF.

This clone was detected only once. The genes are TRBV18 and TRBJ1-3; no clear D. Germline V CDR1 and CDR2: KGHSH, LQKENI. The V end was cut by 2 bases, the J end by 7 bases, with 9 bases between. The CDR3 has 13 residues. In DNA form, the CDR3 reads TGTGCCAGCTCACCAATGGGTACGAACACCATATATTTT. This encodes CASSPMGTNTIYF.

This chain links TRBV7-2 with TRBJ2-1; 15 nucleotides line up with TRBD2. J gave up 7 bases and V 5 bases, and 9 bases lay outside the gene matches. The germline CDR1 and CDR2 sequences are SGHTA and FQGNSA. CDR3 length: 17 residues. CDR3 region: CASSLRTSGGAGNEQFF. CDR3 nucleotide sequence: TGTGCCAGCAGCCTCCGGACTAGCGGGGGGGCCGGTAATGAGCAGTTCTTC.

V and J are TRBV27 and TRBJ1-2, with D maybe TRBD1 (5 bases). The V and J ends lost 2 bases and 3 bases respectively, with 7 bases between them. The CDR3 contains 13 residues. Germline loops: CDR1 MNHEY, CDR2 SMNVEV (reference sequence). CDR3 sequence: CASSLSRDYGYTF. CDR3 DNA: TGTGCCAGCAGTTTAAGCAGGGACTATGGCTACACCTTC.

The gene calls are TRBV5-8 and TRBJ2-3; 7 nucleotides align to TRBD2. The CDR3 totals 16 residues. Germline-derived CDR1 and CDR2 are SGHTS and YDEGEE. V lost 7 bases to trimming and J lost 2 bases; unmatched junction nucleotides: 13. The CDR3, as DNA: TGTGCCAGCGACCTTAGGGAGCGGGACTACACAGATACGCAGTATTTT. Translating it yields CASDLRERDYTDTQYF.

The genes are TRBV7-2 and TRBJ2-2, with D possibly being TRBD1 (5 bases). Germline loops: CDR1 SGHTA, CDR2 FQGNSA. This CDR3 has 14 residues. V gave up 5 bases and J gave up 3 bases, with 10 bases separating them. The CDR3 spells CASSQTRDTGELFF. Written as DNA, the CDR3 is TGTGCCAGCAGCCAAACCAGGGACACCGGGGAGCTGTTTTTT.

This clone showed up just once. The genes are TRBV6-1 and TRBJ1-5, with TRBD1 matching over 10 bases. The CDR3 sequence is 15 residues long. V was clipped by 1 base and J by 7 bases; unmatched bases: 4. Germline CDR1 is MNHNS and CDR2 is SASEGT. The CDR3 reads CASSEEGQGKQPQHF. DNA of the CDR3: TGTGCCAGCAGTGAAGAGGGACAGGGGAAGCAGCCCCAGCATTTT.

This chain connects TRBV25-1 to TRBJ1-2; 8 positions match TRBD1. V shed 3 bases, J shed 6 bases, and the junction held 3 bases outside the gene matches. This CDR3 contains 13 residues. From germline, CDR1 is MGHDK and CDR2 SYGVNS. The CDR3 coding sequence is TGTGCCAGCAGTGAGACAGGGGAAGATGGCTACACCTTC. It codes for CASSETGEDGYTF.

This clone was counted a few times. The chain uses TRBV5-4 and TRBJ2-3, with D possibly TRBD1 on 6 matching bases. Looked up from germline, CDR1 is SGHNT and CDR2 is YYREEE (reference sequence). The CDR3 is 15 residues long. V gave up 4 bases and J gave up 0 bases, with 12 bases separating them. CDR3 coding DNA: TGTGCCAGCAGCGGAAACAGGGTTAGCACAGATACGCAGTATTTT. Translating it yields CASSGNRVSTDTQYF.

This clone was seen more than once but under ten times. The rearrangement uses TRBV27 and TRBJ1-2; 8 bases are shared with TRBD1. Trimming took 1 base from V and 2 from J; bases not matched to a gene: 3. CDR1 and CDR2 (germline): MNHEY, SMNVEV (reference sequence). The CDR3 runs to 15 residues. CDR3 nucleotide sequence: TGTGCCAGCAGTTTATACCGGGACAGGAACTATGGCTACACCTTC. It specifies CASSLYRDRNYGYTF.

V and J are TRBV10-3 and TRBJ1-2, with 11 bases fitting TRBD1. Germline-derived CDR1 and CDR2 are ENHRY and SYGVKD. This CDR3 contains 17 residues. Germline trimming cut 6 bases from V and 1 base from J; bases unmatched to any gene: 10. For the CDR3, the DNA is TGTGCCATCAGACCCGGGACAGGGGGTTTGCATAACTATGGCTACACCTTC. Translated: CAIRPGTGGLHNYGYTF.

This clone was seen a single time. The chain recombines TRBV18 with TRBJ2-2; no definite D call. This CDR3 is 16 amino acids long. Trimming pared 1 base from V and 1 base from J, leaving 10 bases between. Germline V gene lookup returns CDR1 KGHSH and CDR2 LQKENI. In DNA, the CDR3 is TGTGCCAGCTCACCACTACAACTGAAGAACACCGGGGAGCTGTTTTTT. Translating gives CASSPLQLKNTGELFF.

The rearrangement joins TRBV7-2 to TRBJ2-1, with TRBD2 as a possible D gene (5 bases). This CDR3 spans 14 amino acids. Germline CDR1 and CDR2: SGHTA and FQGNSA. Trimming left V 6 bases short and J 5 bases short, with 14 bases between. CDR3 amino acids: CASRPTSAHNEQFF. CDR3 bases: TGTGCCAGCAGGCCAACTAGTGCCCACAATGAGCAGTTCTTC.

The chain uses TRBV7-2 and TRBJ2-7; 7 nucleotides line up with TRBD1. After removal of 5 bases from V and 2 bases from J, the junction contained 9 bases not matched to a gene. The germline gives CDR1 SGHTA, CDR2 FQGNSA. The CDR3 extends over 15 amino acids. The CDR3 bases are TGTGCCAGCAGCAACCGTGGGACAGCGACCTACGAGCAGTACTTC. This encodes CASSNRGTATYEQYF.

J is TRBJ2-7 and V is TRBV7-9, with a weak D call TRBD1 (6 bases). This CDR3 has 15 residues. The germline V and J ends were trimmed by 0 bases and 3 bases, with 12 bases remaining between them. Germline V gene lookup returns CDR1 SEHNR and CDR2 FQNEAQ (reference sequence). The CDR3 region is CASSLAYRVGYEQYF. The CDR3 DNA reads as TGTGCCAGCAGCTTAGCGTACAGGGTAGGCTACGAGCAGTACTTC.

The chain links TRBV6-4 to TRBJ1-2; D gene unclear. CDR1 and CDR2 (germline): MRHNA, SNTAGT. V was cut by 0 bases and J by 0 bases, with 8 bases left in between. The CDR3 contains 15 residues. CDR3 coding DNA: TGTGCCAGCAGTGACTCGGGGATAGCTAACTATGGCTACACCTTC. Translated, it gives CASSDSGIANYGYTF.

This chain uses TRBV6-5 with TRBJ2-7; D might be TRBD1 (5 bases). The V gene lost 6 bases and the J gene lost 2 bases, with 14 bases spanning the gap. The CDR3 loop spans 14 amino acids. The germline CDR1 and CDR2 sequences are MNHEY and SVGAGI. The CDR3 protein is CASSSGHEAYEQYF. The CDR3 coding sequence is TGTGCCAGCAGCTCAGGACACGAAGCCTACGAGCAGTACTTC.

The V call is TRBV2, the J call TRBJ2-1, with 14 positions matching TRBD2. CDR1 and CDR2 (germline): SNHLY, FYNNEI. Trimming took 8 bases from V and 9 from J; bases not matched to a gene: 6. The CDR3 runs 14 residues. CDR3 in DNA: TGTGCCAGCGGGACTAGCGGGGGAGGGGGTGAGCAGTTCTTC. This codes for CASGTSGGGGEQFF.

In its sample, this clone was seen a few times. The chain links TRBV4-1 to TRBJ2-7; D is uncertain. The CDR3 is 17 residues long. Germline values: CDR1 MGHRA, CDR2 YSYEKL. Between the trimmed V and J ends, which lost 4 bases and 2 bases, there was a span of 21 bases. This chain's CDR3 is CASSLLRGTMETYEQYF. DNA for the CDR3: TGCGCCAGCAGCCTCCTTCGTGGCACCATGGAAACCTACGAGCAGTACTTC.

This sequence joins TRBV5-4 and TRBJ1-1, with no clear D. CDR3 size: 16 residues. Trimming shortened V by 5 bases and J by 3 bases, and 20 bases separated the two germline ends. Germline loops: CDR1 SGHNT, CDR2 YYREEE (reference sequence). CDR3 DNA: TGTGCCAGCAGACCACATGGCGGCAGTCGATACACTGAAGCTTTCTTT. Its protein is CASRPHGGSRYTEAFF.

This clone was detected only once. The chain joins TRBV15 to TRBJ1-5, with D possibly TRBD1 on 5 matching bases. The CDR3 has 17 amino acids. Germline V gene sequence: CDR1 LNHNV, CDR2 YYDKDF (reference sequence). V lost 0 bases to trimming and J lost 3 bases, with 15 bases between them. The CDR3 reads CATSREGAGRPNQPQHF. CDR3 bases: TGTGCCACCAGCAGAGAAGGGGCGGGACGGCCCAATCAGCCCCAGCATTTT.